This TCR beta chain was recorded in a study of T cell responses to AZD1222 COVID-19 vaccine. Study-wide results and limits: There were repertoire samples only from the period after the peak T cell response. Clonal diversity may have been underestimated in mostly white British donors.

CDR3 length: 15 amino acids. V dropped 6 bases and J dropped 4 bases, with 16 bases sitting between them. The germline gives CDR1 LNHDA, CDR2 SQIVND (reference sequence). Measured with immunoSEQ multiplex PCR; TCRdb has only the in-frame clones, and not every one. The sample records about 120,000 clones, 90% being singletons. With regard to this clone: The antigen remains undetermined.

This chain links TRBV19 with TRBJ1-5; TRBD1 might be the D (6 bases). The sequence was obtained from an adult in good health. The source material was peripheral blood, sampled on day 0 of AZD1222 vaccination. Written as DNA, the CDR3 is TGTGCCAGTAGCCACACAGGGAGCCCTAATCAGCCCCAGCATTTT. It is translated as CASSHTGSPNQPQHF.